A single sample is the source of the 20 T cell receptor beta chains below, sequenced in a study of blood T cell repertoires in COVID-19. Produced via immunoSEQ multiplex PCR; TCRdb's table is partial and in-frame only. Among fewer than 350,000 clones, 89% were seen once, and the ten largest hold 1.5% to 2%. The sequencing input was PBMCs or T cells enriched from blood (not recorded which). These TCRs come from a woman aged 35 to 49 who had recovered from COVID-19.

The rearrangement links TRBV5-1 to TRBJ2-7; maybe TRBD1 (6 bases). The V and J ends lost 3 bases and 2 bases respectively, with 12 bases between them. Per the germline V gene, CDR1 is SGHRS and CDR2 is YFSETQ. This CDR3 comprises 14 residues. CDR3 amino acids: CASSWGLGPYEQYF. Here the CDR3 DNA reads TGCGCCAGCAGCTGGGGGCTAGGGCCCTACGAGCAGTACTTC.

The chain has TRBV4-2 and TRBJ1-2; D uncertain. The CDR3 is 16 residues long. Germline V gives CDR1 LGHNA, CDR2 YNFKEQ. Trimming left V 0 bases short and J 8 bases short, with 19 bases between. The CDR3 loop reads CASSQDWNSFNRGYTF. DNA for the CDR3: TGTGCCAGCAGCCAAGATTGGAACAGCTTCAATCGGGGCTACACCTTC.

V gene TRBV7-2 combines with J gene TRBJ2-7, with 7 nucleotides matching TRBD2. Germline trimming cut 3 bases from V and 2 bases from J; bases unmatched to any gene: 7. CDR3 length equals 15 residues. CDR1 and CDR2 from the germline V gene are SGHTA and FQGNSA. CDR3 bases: TGTGCCAGCAGCTTCGGACTAGTCCAGACCTACGAGCAGTACTTC. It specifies CASSFGLVQTYEQYF.

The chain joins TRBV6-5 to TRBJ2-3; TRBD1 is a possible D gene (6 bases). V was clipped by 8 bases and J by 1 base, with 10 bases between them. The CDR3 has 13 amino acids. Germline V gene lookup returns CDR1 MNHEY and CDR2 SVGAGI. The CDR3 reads CASRQVGTDTQYF. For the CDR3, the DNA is TGTGCCAGCCGACAGGTTGGCACAGATACGCAGTATTTT.

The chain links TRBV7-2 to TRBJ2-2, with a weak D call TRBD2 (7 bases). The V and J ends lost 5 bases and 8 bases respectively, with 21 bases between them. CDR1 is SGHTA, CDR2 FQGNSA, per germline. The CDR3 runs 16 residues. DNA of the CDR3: TGTGCCAGCAGCCGGCGGGTGGGGGGGCCCCCAGGGGAGCTGTTTTTT. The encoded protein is CASSRRVGGPPGELFF.

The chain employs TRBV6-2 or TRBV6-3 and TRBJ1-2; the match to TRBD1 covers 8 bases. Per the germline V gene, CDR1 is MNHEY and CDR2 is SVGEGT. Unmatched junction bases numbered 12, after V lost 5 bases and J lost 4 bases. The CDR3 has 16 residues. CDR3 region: CASSKPRRTGIYGYTF. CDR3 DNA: TGTGCCAGCAGTAAGCCGAGGAGGACAGGGATCTATGGCTACACCTTC.

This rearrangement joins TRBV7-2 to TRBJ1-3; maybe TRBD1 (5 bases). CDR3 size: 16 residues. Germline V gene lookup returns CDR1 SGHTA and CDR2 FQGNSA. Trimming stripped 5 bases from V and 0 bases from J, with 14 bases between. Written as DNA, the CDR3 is TGTGCCAGCAGCGCACCGGGACTCCTCTCTGGAAACACCATATATTTT. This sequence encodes CASSAPGLLSGNTIYF.

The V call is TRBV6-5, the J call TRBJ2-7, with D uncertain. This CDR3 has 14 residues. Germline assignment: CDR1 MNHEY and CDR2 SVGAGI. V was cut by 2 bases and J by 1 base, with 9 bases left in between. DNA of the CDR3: TGTGCCAGCAGTTACAGTACTACGTCCTACGAGCAGTACTTC. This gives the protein CASSYSTTSYEQYF.

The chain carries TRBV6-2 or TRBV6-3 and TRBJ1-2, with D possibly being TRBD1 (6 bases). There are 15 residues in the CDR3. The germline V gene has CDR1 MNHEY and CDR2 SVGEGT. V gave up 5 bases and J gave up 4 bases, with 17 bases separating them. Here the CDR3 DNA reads TGTGCCAGCAGTGTCTTACAGGGAAGTCCCTATGGCTACACCTTC. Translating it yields CASSVLQGSPYGYTF.

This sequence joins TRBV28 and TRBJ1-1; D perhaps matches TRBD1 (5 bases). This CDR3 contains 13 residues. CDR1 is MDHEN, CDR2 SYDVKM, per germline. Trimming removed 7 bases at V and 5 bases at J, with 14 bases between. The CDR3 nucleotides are TGTGCCAGCAATTGGGGGGTAGGAACTGAAGCTTTCTTT. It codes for CASNWGVGTEAFF.

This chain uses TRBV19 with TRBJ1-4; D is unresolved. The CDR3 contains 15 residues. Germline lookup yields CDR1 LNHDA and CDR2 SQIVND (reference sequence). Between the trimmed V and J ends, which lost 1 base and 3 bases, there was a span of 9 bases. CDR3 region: CASSIGASANEKLFF. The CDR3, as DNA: TGTGCCAGTAGTATAGGGGCATCGGCTAATGAAAAACTGTTTTTT. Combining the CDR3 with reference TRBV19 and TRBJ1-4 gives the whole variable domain DGGITQSPKYLFRKEGQNVTLSCEQNLNHDAMYWYRQDPGQGLRLIYYSQIVNDFQKGDIAEGYSVSREKKESFPLTVTSAQKNPTAFYLCASSIGASANEKLFFGSGTQLSVL.

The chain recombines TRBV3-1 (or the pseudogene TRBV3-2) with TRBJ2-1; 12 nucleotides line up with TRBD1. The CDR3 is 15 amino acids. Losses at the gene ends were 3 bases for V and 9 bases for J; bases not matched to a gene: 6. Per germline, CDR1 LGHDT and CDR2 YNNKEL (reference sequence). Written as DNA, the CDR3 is TGTGCCAGCAGCCAGGGACAGGGGGCGAAGAGTGAGCAGTTCTTC. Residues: CASSQGQGAKSEQFF.

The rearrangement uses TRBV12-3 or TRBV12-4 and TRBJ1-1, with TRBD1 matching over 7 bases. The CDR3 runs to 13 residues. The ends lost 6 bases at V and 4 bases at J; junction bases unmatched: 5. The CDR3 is CASRQSGGTEAFF. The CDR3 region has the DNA TGTGCCAGCAGGCAATCAGGGGGCACTGAAGCTTTCTTT.

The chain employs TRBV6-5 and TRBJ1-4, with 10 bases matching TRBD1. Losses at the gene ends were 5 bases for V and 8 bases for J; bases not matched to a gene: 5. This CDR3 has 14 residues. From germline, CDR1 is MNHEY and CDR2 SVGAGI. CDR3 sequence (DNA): TGTGCCAGCAGTCCGGACAGGGGGAGGGAAAAACTGTTTTTT. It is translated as CASSPDRGREKLFF.

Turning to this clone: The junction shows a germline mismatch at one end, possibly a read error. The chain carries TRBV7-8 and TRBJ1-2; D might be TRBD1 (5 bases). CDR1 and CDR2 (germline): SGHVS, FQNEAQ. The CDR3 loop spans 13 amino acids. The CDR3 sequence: CASSLRRDRANNF. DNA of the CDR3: TGTGCCAGCAGCTTAAGGCGGGACCGAGCCAACAATTTC.

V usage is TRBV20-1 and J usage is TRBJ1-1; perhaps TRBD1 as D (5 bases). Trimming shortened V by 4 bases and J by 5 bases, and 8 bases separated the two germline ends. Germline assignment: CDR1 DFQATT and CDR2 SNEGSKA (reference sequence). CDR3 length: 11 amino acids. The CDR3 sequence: CSATGGTEAFF. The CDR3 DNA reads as TGCAGTGCTACGGGGGGGACTGAAGCTTTCTTT.

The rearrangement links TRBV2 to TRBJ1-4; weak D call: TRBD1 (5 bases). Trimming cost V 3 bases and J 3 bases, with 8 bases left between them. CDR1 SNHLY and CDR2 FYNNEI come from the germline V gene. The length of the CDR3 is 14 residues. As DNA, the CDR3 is TGTGCCAGCAGTGACAGGGCCGCTAATGAAAAACTGTTTTTT. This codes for CASSDRAANEKLFF.

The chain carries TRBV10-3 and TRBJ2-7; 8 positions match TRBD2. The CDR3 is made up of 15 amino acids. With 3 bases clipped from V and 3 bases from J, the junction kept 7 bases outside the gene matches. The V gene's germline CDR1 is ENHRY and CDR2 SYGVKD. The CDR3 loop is CAISDLTSGHYEQYF. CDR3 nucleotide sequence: TGTGCCATCAGTGACCTCACTAGCGGTCACTACGAGCAGTACTTC.

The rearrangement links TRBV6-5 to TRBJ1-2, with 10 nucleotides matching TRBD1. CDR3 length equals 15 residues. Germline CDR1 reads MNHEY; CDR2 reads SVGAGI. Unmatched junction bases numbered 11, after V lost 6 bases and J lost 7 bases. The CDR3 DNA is TGTGCCAGCAGAGACCCCGGGACAGGGGTACGTGGCTACACCTTC. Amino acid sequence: CASRDPGTGVRGYTF.

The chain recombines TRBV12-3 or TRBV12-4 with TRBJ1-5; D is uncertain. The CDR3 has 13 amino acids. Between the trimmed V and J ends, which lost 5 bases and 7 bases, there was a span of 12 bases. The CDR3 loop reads CASSIDLGQPQHF. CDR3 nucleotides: TGTGCCAGCAGTATTGATTTGGGCCAGCCCCAGCATTTT.